The 13 T cell receptor beta chains below come from one sample, sequenced in a study of cytomegalovirus exposure and HLA in healthy donors (dated by TCRdb to the late 2010s). Receptor libraries were prepared by the immunoSEQ multiplex PCR assay. A mixture of 60 forward primers for TCR Vbeta segments and 13 reverse primers for TCR Jbeta segments was used in the multiplex PCR. As stored in TCRdb, this immuneACCESS dataset retains in-frame rearrangements with V and J assigned. A fraction of the clones does not appear; measured against another copy, unresolved V genes explain less than half of the discrepancy, and the remainder lacks a known reason. The sample table holds fewer than 200,000 clones, of which about 82% were seen once. The ten most abundant clones make up less than 0.9% of the sample. Sequenced sample: PBMCs. The receptors originated from a female donor in good health and CMV-seronegative.

This clone was detected a few times. V gene TRBV5-4 combines with J gene TRBJ2-7, with D tentatively TRBD1 (6 bases). Germline-derived CDR1 and CDR2 are SGHNT and YYREEE (reference sequence). Trimming left V 2 bases short and J 4 bases short, with 16 bases between. The CDR3 is made up of 15 amino acids. The DNA for the CDR3 is TGTGCCAGCAGCTTACCGGGACAATCTTTTTACGAGCAGTACTTC. This gives the protein CASSLPGQSFYEQYF.

J is TRBJ2-7 and V is TRBV2; TRBD2 aligns across 10 bases. With V trimmed by 7 bases and J by 1 base, 4 bases remained unmatched. The germline V gene encodes CDR1 SNHLY and CDR2 FYNNEI. The CDR3 is made up of 14 amino acids. CDR3 protein: CASTQGLASYEQYF. CDR3 nucleotides: TGTGCCAGCACCCAGGGACTAGCGTCCTACGAGCAGTACTTC.

V usage is TRBV5-4 and J usage is TRBJ2-3; 12 bases agree with TRBD2. The V gene end was trimmed by 4 bases and the J gene end by 2 bases; junction bases not matched to a gene: 2. CDR3 length: 15 amino acids. CDR1 is SGHNT, CDR2 YYREEE, per germline (reference sequence). The CDR3 DNA reads TGTGCCAGCAGCCGGACTAGCGGGAACACAGATACGCAGTATTTT. Translation gives CASSRTSGNTDTQYF.

The V and J genes are TRBV5-1 and TRBJ2-5, with 10 nucleotides matching TRBD2. V was pared by 0 bases and J by 6 bases, with 17 bases of the junction left unmatched. CDR1 is SGHRS and CDR2 is YFSETQ in the germline V gene. This CDR3 is built from 19 residues. In DNA, the CDR3 is TGCGCCAGCAGCTTGGGTATACTAGCGGGAAATGGGCAACAACAGACCCAGTACTTC. Its protein is CASSLGILAGNGQQQTQYF.

This chain connects TRBV23-1 to TRBJ1-3, with TRBD1 matching over 7 bases. TRBV23-1 is reported as an ORF; its role is uncertain. The junction had 6 bases not matched to a gene; V was cut back by 6 bases and J by 4 bases. The CDR3 consists of 14 residues. The CDR3 sequence: CASRRRGQGNTIYF. Written as DNA, the CDR3 is TGCGCCAGCAGACGAAGGGGGCAAGGAAACACCATATATTTT.

This clone was seen a handful of times. J is TRBJ1-1 and V is TRBV27; tentative D call: TRBD1 (5 bases). The CDR3 runs to 11 residues. CDR1 is MNHEY, CDR2 SMNVEV, per germline (reference sequence). The V end lost 6 bases, the J end lost 8 bases, and 10 bases lay between the germline ends. CDR3 coding DNA: TGTGCCAGCAGATCTAAGGGGGAAGCTTTCTTT. Its translation is CASRSKGEAFF.

As for this clone: An end of the junction does not agree with germline; a read error may underlie this. This chain uses TRBV28 with TRBJ2-6, with a weak D call TRBD1 (5 bases). The CDR3 totals 15 residues. CDR1 is MDHEN and CDR2 is SYDVKM in the germline V gene. The CDR3 DNA sequence: TGTGCCAGCAGTTTGGGGCCCTCTGGGGCCAACGGCCTGACTTTC. Protein sequence: CASSLGPSGANGLTF.

CDR3 sequence: CASTLFRSNEQFF. The CDR3 DNA reads as TGTGCCAGCACCCTATTCCGGAGCAATGAGCAGTTCTTC. This chain connects TRBV7-2 to TRBJ2-1; D is undetermined. The CDR3 length is 13 residues. Germline V gene sequence: CDR1 SGHTA, CDR2 FQGNSA. The V gene lost 7 bases and the J gene lost 6 bases, with 13 bases spanning the gap.

This rearrangement joins TRBV5-6 to TRBJ2-1, with D perhaps TRBD1 (6 bases). From germline, CDR1 is SGHDT and CDR2 YYEEEE. This CDR3 is 16 amino acids long. V dropped 5 bases and J dropped 4 bases, with 19 bases sitting between them. In DNA, the CDR3 is TGTGCCAGCAGGTCAGGACAGTTGGTGGGGTACAATGAGCAGTTCTTC. Protein: CASRSGQLVGYNEQFF.

With regard to this clone: An end of the junction differs from the germline gene, which may be a read error. The rearrangement joins TRBV4-3 to TRBJ2-4, with TRBD2 identical over 9 bases. CDR1 LGHNA and CDR2 YSLEER come from the germline V gene. This CDR3 contains 19 residues. Written as DNA, the CDR3 is TGCGCCAGCAGCCCTCATGGGATAGCGGGAGTACGGGCCAAAAACAGTCAGTACTTC. It is translated as CASSPHGIAGVRAKNSQYF.

This clone was seen once. The J gene is TRBJ2-7, the V gene TRBV5-4, with 7 bases identical to TRBD1. J lost 6 bases, V lost 4 bases, and 10 bases had no gene match. CDR1 and CDR2 (germline): SGHNT, YYREEE (reference sequence). This CDR3 is 14 amino acids long. The CDR3, as DNA: TGTGCCAGCAGCAGACCGGGACAGACCGGCGAGCAGTACTTC. As protein: CASSRPGQTGEQYF.

The rearrangement uses TRBV30 and TRBJ1-2; 7 nucleotides line up with TRBD1. There are 15 residues in the CDR3. V dropped 4 bases and J dropped 8; count of bases not matched to a gene: 16. CDR1 and CDR2 (germline): GTSNPN, SVGIG (reference sequence). CDR3 nucleotide sequence: TGTGCCTGGATATACACTCACGGACAGGCCACCGGCTACACCTTC. This encodes CAWIYTHGQATGYTF.

The CDR3 spells CASSPAGTQYF. CDR3 coding DNA: TGTGCCAGCAGTCCAGCAGGGACCCAGTACTTC. The chain recombines TRBV28 with TRBJ2-5; unclear D gene. Germline V gene lookup returns CDR1 MDHEN and CDR2 SYDVKM. This CDR3 spans 11 amino acids. V shed 5 bases and J shed 7 bases, with 8 bases lying between them. The variable domain in full, completed from reference TRBV28 and TRBJ2-5, reads DVKVTQSSRYLVKRTGEKVFLECVQDMDHENMFWYRQDPGLGLRLIYFSYDVKMKEKGDIPEGYSVSREKKERFSLILESASTNQTSMYLCASSPAGTQYFGPGTRLLVL.